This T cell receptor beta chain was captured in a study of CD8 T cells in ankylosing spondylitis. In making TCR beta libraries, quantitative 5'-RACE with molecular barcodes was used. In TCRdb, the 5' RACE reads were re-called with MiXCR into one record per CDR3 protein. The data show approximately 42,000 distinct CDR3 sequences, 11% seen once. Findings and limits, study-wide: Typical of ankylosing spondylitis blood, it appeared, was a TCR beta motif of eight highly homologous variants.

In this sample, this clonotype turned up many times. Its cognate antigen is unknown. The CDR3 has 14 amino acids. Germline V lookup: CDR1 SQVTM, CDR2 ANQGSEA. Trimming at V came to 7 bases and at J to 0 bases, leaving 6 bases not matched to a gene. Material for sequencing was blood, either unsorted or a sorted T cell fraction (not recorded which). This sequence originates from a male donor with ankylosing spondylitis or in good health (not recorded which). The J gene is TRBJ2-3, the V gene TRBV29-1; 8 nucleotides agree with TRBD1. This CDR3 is CSGEQGVSTDTQYF. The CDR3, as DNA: TGCAGCGGCGAACAGGGGGTCAGCACAGATACGCAGTATTTT.